The subject of this entry is one T cell receptor (beta chain). Its antigen specificity is not known. The record has no base qualities; no much larger clone is one base away. One collaborating source in Seattle enrolled patients during active infection and followed them longitudinally through the course of disease. Each collaborating institution followed its own protocols to collect whole blood in K2EDTA tubes. For TCRbeta analysis, collaborators shipped samples as frozen whole blood, isolated PBMCs, or DNA extracted from either of those sample types. The source of the sample is a study of blood T cell repertoires in COVID-19 (dated by TCRdb to about 2020). A note on the overall study: Samples from collaborators originated in the United States, Italy and Spain and spanned both the acute and convalescent phases of COVID-19. The prospective study material was composed of cDNA or gDNA derived from T cells, B-cell-depleted T cells, or PBMCs. Subjects who had been exposed to COVID-19, were actively infected with it, or had recovered from it provided the deeply sampled blood TCRbeta repertoires that made up the dataset. The repertoires were released in a freely available public database meant as a resource for research on the immune response to SARS-CoV-2. Samples were obtained from the ongoing ImmuneRACE study (first 160 participants) and from about 1,300 subjects provided by 6 global collaborators. A de-identified subject ID, COVID-19 status, age in years and sex were almost always included in the sample metadata. Where available, HLA class I and class II types were obtained from metadata supplied by the sample provider rather than from assay-based typing.

What the authors observed across the whole study: The quantity of clinical and demographic metadata differed by source and by participant and was supplied without curation.

TCRbeta CDR3 regions were amplified from genomic DNA by means of the immunoSEQ Assay, a bias-controlled multiplex PCR. The paper's processing steps were these. The number of nucleated cells in each sample was estimated from the amplification of reference gene primers within the assay. To quantify the absolute abundance of each unique TCRbeta CDR3 rearrangement, sequence reads were collapsed and filtered. Productive Simpson clonality was computed per sample as the square root of Simpson's diversity index over productive rearrangements. This immuneACCESS table, as held by TCRdb, lists in-frame sequences with V and J called but not all clones. Of the missing ones, under half trace to an unresolved V gene in checked studies; the others have no known cause. D and trimming come from the DNA, and the V and J calls and clone size come from that table. The sample table shows about 160,000 clones, and approximately 92% are seen once. The top ten constitute about 4.8% of the sample.

The CDR3 spans 14 residues, from the cysteine through the phenylalanine. Only the CDR3 portion is preserved as DNA: 42 bases, with reading frame beginning at the first base. Taken from the germline V gene, the CDR1 and CDR2 loops are ENHRY and SYGVKD. V and J are trimmed by 5 bases and 4 bases, and the gene matches miss 3 bases of the junction. This receptor chain uses TRBV10-3 and TRBJ2-5, with 11 middle bases fitting TRBD1. The sample consisted of peripheral blood. This TCR came from a young man with COVID-19, enrolled during active disease. The CDR3 region reads CAISPGTGGETQYF. The nucleotide sequence reads as follows: TGTGCCATCAGTCCCGGGACAGGGGGAGAGACCCAGTACTTC.